This is a list of T cell receptor beta chains from one sample in a study of graft-versus-host responses after intestinal transplantation. Here immunoSEQ multiplex PCR was the method, and the copy in TCRdb shows in-frame clones only, minus some. The profile shows more than 65,000 clones, less than 90% of them singletons. These TCRs are of unknown antigen specificity. This material consisted of unstimulated CD4+ T cells sorted from spleen or lymph node cells, taken before intestinal transplant. These receptors originate from a human donor who received an intestinal transplant. Each CDR3 is given with its conserved first and last residue. The order of the fields is V gene, D gene, J gene, clone size, CDR3 protein, CDR3 DNA. D genes are given only for firm matches. The size of a clone is reported for some rows only, either as once, few or many, or as a class for expanded clones.

V: TRBV28; D: .; J: TRBJ1-1; size: few; CDR3: CASSPGHFNTEAFF; DNA: TGTGCCAGCAGCCCTGGACACTTTAACACTGAAGCTTTCTTT
V: TRBV4-1; D: .; J: TRBJ2-2; size: .; CDR3: CASSHGTGELFF; DNA: TGCGCCAGCAGCCACGGCACCGGGGAGCTGTTTTTT
V: TRBV28; D: .; J: TRBJ1-4; size: .; CDR3: CASNPRPGEKLFF; DNA: TGTGCCAGCAACCCCCGCCCGGGTGAAAAACTGTTTTTT
V: TRBV2; D: .; J: TRBJ1-1; size: .; CDR3: CASSERMGALSTEAFF; DNA: TGTGCCAGCAGTGAACGTATGGGGGCGTTAAGCACTGAAGCTTTCTTT
V: TRBV28; D: .; J: TRBJ1-1; size: .; CDR3: CASRAGGAFF; DNA: TGTGCCAGCAGGGCAGGAGGAGCTTTCTTT
V: TRBV6-1; D: .; J: TRBJ2-7; size: .; CDR3: CASVAVAWSSYEQYF; DNA: TGTGCCAGCGTCGCTGTGGCCTGGAGCTCCTACGAGCAGTACTTC
V: TRBV21-1; D: .; J: TRBJ2-3; size: .; CDR3: CASSKMAAGTSGGTDTQYF; DNA: TGTGCCAGCAGCAAAATGGCGGCCGGGACTAGCGGGGGCACAGATACGCAGTATTTT
V: TRBV10-3; D: .; J: TRBJ2-1; size: .; CDR3: CAIRKGVNEQFF; DNA: TGTGCCATCAGAAAGGGGGTAAATGAGCAGTTCTTC
V: TRBV30; D: .; J: TRBJ2-1; size: .; CDR3: CAWSWLSDEQFF; DNA: TGTGCCTGGAGCTGGCTTTCCGATGAGCAGTTCTTC
V: TRBV6-1; D: .; J: TRBJ1-5; size: once; CDR3: CASSEHPIDWRNQPQHF; DNA: TGTGCCAGCAGTGAACACCCCATTGACTGGAGAAATCAGCCCCAGCATTTT
V: TRBV27; D: .; J: TRBJ2-3; size: .; CDR3: CASRPNRADTQYF; DNA: TGTGCCAGCAGACCTAACAGGGCAGATACGCAGTATTTT
V: TRBV5-4; D: .; J: TRBJ1-2; size: .; CDR3: CASSSSRQVLGGYTF; DNA: TGTGCCAGCAGCTCGTCTAGACAGGTTCTAGGTGGCTACACCTTC
V: TRBV6-1; D: TRBD2; J: TRBJ2-3; size: .; CDR3: CASSPSGGTDTQYF; DNA: TGTGCCAGCAGTCCCAGCGGGGGCACAGATACGCAGTATTTT
V: TRBV7-9; D: .; J: TRBJ1-1; size: .; CDR3: CASSLGTTNTEAFF; DNA: TGTGCCAGCAGCTTAGGGACAACGAACACTGAAGCTTTCTTT
V: TRBV11-2; D: .; J: TRBJ1-6; size: .; CDR3: CASSLAAGLRSPLHF; DNA: TGTGCCAGCAGCTTAGCGGCCGGGTTACGCTCACCCCTCCACTTT
V: TRBV6-6; D: .; J: TRBJ2-1; size: .; CDR3: CASRPALAFPNEQFF; DNA: TGTGCCAGCCGACCGGCGCTAGCGTTCCCCAATGAGCAGTTCTTC
V: TRBV27; D: TRBD1; J: TRBJ1-1; size: .; CDR3: CASSLPGQGAMNTEAFF; DNA: TGTGCCAGCAGTTTACCGGGACAGGGGGCAATGAACACTGAAGCTTTCTTT
V: TRBV5-1; D: TRBD1; J: TRBJ2-4; size: .; CDR3: CASRRDRGIQYF; DNA: TGCGCCAGCAGAAGAGACAGGGGCATTCAGTACTTC
V: TRBV10-3; D: TRBD1; J: TRBJ2-1; size: .; CDR3: CAISAEQGIVGYNEQFF; DNA: TGTGCCATCTCCGCGGAACAGGGGATAGTGGGCTACAATGAGCAGTTCTTC
V: TRBV7-8; D: .; J: TRBJ2-7; size: .; CDR3: CASSLGYTTYEQYF; DNA: TGTGCCAGCAGCTTAGGTTACACCACCTACGAGCAGTACTTC
V: TRBV19; D: TRBD1; J: TRBJ1-1; size: once; CDR3: CASRTTGVANTEAFF; DNA: TGTGCCAGTAGAACAACAGGGGTGGCGAACACTGAAGCTTTCTTT
V: TRBV7-8; D: TRBD2; J: TRBJ2-5; size: .; CDR3: CASSLGLAGGLEETQYF; DNA: TGTGCCAGTAGCTTAGGGCTAGCGGGAGGATTAGAAGAGACCCAGTACTTC
V: TRBV2; D: .; J: TRBJ1-2; size: .; CDR3: CASSGLAPSIYGYTF; DNA: TGTGCCAGCAGTGGGTTGGCTCCTAGTATCTATGGCTACACCTTC
V: TRBV27; D: TRBD1; J: TRBJ1-2; size: .; CDR3: CASSLGPGTGNGYTF; DNA: TGTGCCAGCAGTTTAGGTCCCGGGACAGGGAATGGCTACACCTTC